Following are 4 T cell receptor beta chains from one sample sequenced in a study of T cell responses to AZD1222 COVID-19 vaccine. Using immunoSEQ multiplex PCR, the repertoire was profiled, and TCRdb retains in-frame clones only, with some absent. The table shows roughly 100,000 clones, with around 83% occurring only once. The sequencing here drew on peripheral blood, taken on day 0 of AZD1222 vaccination. These receptors all come from an adult in good health.

The chain carries TRBV6-5 and TRBJ1-1; 7 nucleotides match TRBD1. The CDR3 sequence is 13 residues long. V dropped 6 bases and J dropped 8; count of bases not matched to a gene: 9. The germline V gene encodes CDR1 MNHEY and CDR2 SVGAGI. CDR3 sequence (DNA): TGTGCCAGCAGAACTGGACAGGTTCGGGAAGCTTTCTTT. This sequence encodes CASRTGQVREAFF.

This chain connects TRBV4-3 to TRBJ1-1; D ambiguous. The length of the CDR3 is 14 residues. CDR1 is LGHNA, CDR2 YSLEER, per germline. V dropped 1 base and J dropped 1 base, with 7 bases sitting between them. CDR3: CASSQGAWNTEAFF. DNA for the CDR3: TGCGCCAGCAGCCAAGGTGCATGGAACACTGAAGCTTTCTTT.

V and J are TRBV9 and TRBJ2-2; TRBD1 matches 7 bases. Germline V gene lookup returns CDR1 SGDLS and CDR2 YYNGEE. V lost 4 bases to trimming and J lost 4 bases; unmatched junction nucleotides: 4. This CDR3 has 14 residues. This CDR3 reads CASSFDRVTGELFF. The CDR3 nucleotides read TGTGCCAGCAGCTTTGACAGGGTCACCGGGGAGCTGTTTTTT. The variable domain in full, with the rest retrieved from reference TRBV9 and TRBJ2-2, is DSGVTQTPKHLITATGQRVTLRCSPRSGDLSVYWYQQSLDQGLQFLIQYYNGEERAKGNILERFSAQQFPDLHSELNLSSLELGDSALYFCASSFDRVTGELFFGEGSRLTVL.

This clone has a single count. The V gene is TRBV10-3, the J gene TRBJ2-3; perhaps TRBD2 as D (5 bases). V was trimmed by 4 bases and J by 6 bases, leaving 11 bases between them. CDR3 length equals 13 residues. The germline V gene has CDR1 ENHRY and CDR2 SYGVKD. CDR3 loop: CAISVGALDTQYF. CDR3 sequence (DNA): TGTGCCATCAGTGTGGGAGCGTTGGATACGCAGTATTTT.